These T cell receptor beta chains were read from a single sample in a study of blood T cell repertoires in COVID-19. Sequenced by immunoSEQ multiplex PCR; TCRdb stores in-frame clones only, minus some. Counted here are about 30,000 clones, about 80% occurring once; the ten biggest clones make up over 40%. The sequenced material came from peripheral blood. All receptors come from a woman in her sixties or seventies with acute or convalescent COVID-19. The CDR3 runs from the conserved cysteine through the conserved F or W.

J | V | CDR3
TRBJ2-1 | TRBV5-4 | CASSPYTGTGALNEQFF
TRBJ1-2 | TRBV4-2 | CASSQDPGQGLYGYTF
TRBJ2-7 | TRBV4-2 | CASSQDIQGEQYF
TRBJ2-7 | TRBV4-3 | CASSQRPWGDEQYF
TRBJ1-5 | TRBV24-1 | CATSSRVGADSNQPQHF
TRBJ2-7 | TRBV6-6 | CASSYDGSSYEQYF
TRBJ2-1 | TRBV19 | CASSIHRGLNEQFF
TRBJ1-1 | TRBV24-1 | CATSQVGTEAFF
TRBJ1-1 | TRBV4-2 | CASSQETSAGGAYTEAFF
TRBJ2-5 | TRBV6-6 | CASAREVGGETQYF
TRBJ2-2 | TRBV7-3 | CASSRHLALDSGELFF